This record covers a single T cell receptor (beta chain). Its cognate antigen is unknown. This CDR3 is 13 amino acids long. The germline gives CDR1 SNHLY, CDR2 FYNNEI. Trimming removed 6 bases from V and 4 bases from J, with 12 bases in between. TCRdb keeps only in-frame clones here, not all; method: immunoSEQ multiplex PCR. The sample includes about 150,000 clones, 70% to 90% of them seen just once. The sample is drawn from a study of T cell responses to AZD1222 COVID-19 vaccine. Study outcomes and limitations: Recipients of two AZD1222 doses showed rising Spike-specific TCR breadth and depth. Reportedly, nearly half the spike-specific TCRs target unmutated variant regions. Among vaccine-associated CD4 TCRs, coverage spanned spike, with dominance at 160-218 and 743-854. The sample set comprised mostly white British donors with more females, and clonal diversity was possibly underestimated.

V gene TRBV2 combines with J gene TRBJ1-1; D is possibly TRBD1 (5 bases). The input for sequencing was peripheral blood, taken on day 0 of AZD1222 vaccination. The receptor's source is an adult in good health. This CDR3 is CASRGGVLTEAFF. DNA of the CDR3: TGTGCCAGCAGAGGAGGGGTACTCACTGAAGCTTTCTTT.